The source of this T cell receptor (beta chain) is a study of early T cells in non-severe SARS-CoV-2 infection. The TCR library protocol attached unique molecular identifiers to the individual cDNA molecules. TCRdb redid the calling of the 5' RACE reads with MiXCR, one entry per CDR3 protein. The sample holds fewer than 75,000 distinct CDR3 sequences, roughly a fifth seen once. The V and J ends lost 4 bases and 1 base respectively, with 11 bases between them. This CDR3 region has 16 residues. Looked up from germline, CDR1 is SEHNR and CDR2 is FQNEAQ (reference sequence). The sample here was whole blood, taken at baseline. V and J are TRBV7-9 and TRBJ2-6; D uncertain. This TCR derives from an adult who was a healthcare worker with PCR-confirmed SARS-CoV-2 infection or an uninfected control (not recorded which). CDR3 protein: CASSSVWRSGANVLTF. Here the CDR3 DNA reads TGTGCCAGCAGCTCGGTATGGCGTTCTGGGGCCAACGTCCTGACTTTC.